Listed below are T cell receptor beta chains from one sample, sequenced in a study of OX40 agonist ivuxolimab in advanced cancers. Assay: immunoSEQ multiplex PCR; the TCRdb copy retains only in-frame clones and omits some. This repertoire shows approximately 32,000 clones, roughly nine tenths found once; its top ten account for approximately 9.7%. The sequences come from CD4+ or CD8+ T cells sorted from blood, collected in a trial of the OX40 agonist ivuxolimab. These receptors were taken from an adult with an advanced solid tumor such as melanoma, head and neck, liver or kidney cancer. Each CDR3 is given with its conserved first and last residue. D genes are given only for firm matches. Expanded clones are given a class, and other clones once, few, many or no size at all.

abundance	d_gene	v_gene	j_gene	CDR3nt	CDR3aa
-	TRBD1	TRBV11-2	TRBJ1-1	TGTGCCAGCAGCTGGGGACAGGGTAACACTGAAGCTTTCTTT	CASSWGQGNTEAFF
-	-	TRBV9	TRBJ1-2	TGTGCCAGCAACAAGGGGATGGGACCCTATGGCTACACCTTC	CASNKGMGPYGYTF
-	TRBD1	TRBV18	TRBJ1-1	TGTGCCAGCTCGGGCTGGACAGGGGCCGAAGCTTTCTTT	CASSGWTGAEAFF
-	-	TRBV29-1	TRBJ1-2	TGCAGCGTGTACACTGGGTTGGGCGCAGGTGACGACTATGGCTACACCTTC	CSVYTGLGAGDDYGYTF
-	-	TRBV29-1	TRBJ2-5	TGCAGCGTTGAAGATCCAGAAAAAGAGACCCAGTACTTC	CSVEDPEKETQYF
once	TRBD1	TRBV10-1	TRBJ2-7	TGCGCCAGCAGTGTCGGCAGGGGGAACGAGCAGTACTTC	CASSVGRGNEQYF
-	TRBD2	TRBV2	TRBJ2-5	TGTGCCAGCATGGGGCTAGCGGGAGAAGAGACCCAGTACTTC	CASMGLAGEETQYF
few	-	TRBV6-4	TRBJ2-1	TGTGCCAGCAGTGACTACTCCTACAATGAGCAGTTCTTC	CASSDYSYNEQFF
-	-	TRBV19	TRBJ2-3	TGTGCCAGTAGTACGTCCCTGGGAGGAGACACCGGGGATACGCAGTATTTT	CASSTSLGGDTGDTQYF
-	-	TRBV4-2	TRBJ2-7	TGTGCCAGCAGCCAAGAGGCCCAGAAATACGAGCAGTACTTC	CASSQEAQKYEQYF
few	-	TRBV19	TRBJ1-3	TGTGCCAGTAGTGTTCGGGACGGAAACACCATATATTTT	CASSVRDGNTIYF
-	-	TRBV5-4	TRBJ2-2	TGTGCCAGCAGCCCCGGTGGCGCGATTAACACCGGGGAGCTGTTTTTT	CASSPGGAINTGELFF
-	TRBD2	TRBV27	TRBJ2-1	TGTGCCAGCAGTTTACTAGCGGGAGTCGGCAATGAGCAGTTCTTC	CASSLLAGVGNEQFF
once	TRBD1	TRBV19	TRBJ1-5	TGTGCCAGTGGGGGAGGGGGCGACAATCAGCCCCAGCATTTT	CASGGGGDNQPQHF
-	TRBD1	TRBV23-1	TRBJ2-7	TGCGCCAGCAGTCAATCGACAGGGGGCGAAACCTACGAGCAGTACTTC	CASSQSTGGETYEQYF
-	-	TRBV2	TRBJ2-5	TGTGCCAGCAGTGCAGGGCAGGGGCTAGAGACCCAGTACTTC	CASSAGQGLETQYF
-	TRBD1	TRBV9	TRBJ1-2	TGTGCCAGCAGCGCGACAGGGGGCTACGATGGCTACACCTTC	CASSATGGYDGYTF
-	-	TRBV28	TRBJ2-6	TGTGCCAGCAGTATGACAGCCTACCGCTCTGGGGCCAACGTCCTGACTTTC	CASSMTAYRSGANVLTF
-	-	TRBV21-1	TRBJ2-7	TGTGCCAGCAGCAAGAAGTTCTGGGACATTTCCACCTACGAGCAGTACTTC	CASSKKFWDISTYEQYF
-	-	TRBV9	TRBJ2-7	TGTGCCAGCAGCTCAGGGGTGAAAATCCACGAGCAGTACTTC	CASSSGVKIHEQYF
-	-	TRBV7-2	TRBJ2-7	TGTGCCAGCAGCTTCCAGTCAGGTTCCTACGAGCAGTACTTC	CASSFQSGSYEQYF
-	TRBD1	TRBV7-2	TRBJ1-1	TGTGCCAGCAGCAAAAGGGACAGCGAAGCTTTCTTT	CASSKRDSEAFF
-	TRBD1	TRBV7-8	TRBJ2-3	TGTGTCGCACACGGGGAGGACAGGGGGGGAAATACGCAGTATTTT	CVAHGEDRGGNTQYF
-	-	TRBV7-9	TRBJ2-7	TGTGCCAGCCAGATGAGAGGGGGATACCACGAGCAGTACTTC	CASQMRGGYHEQYF
few	TRBD1	TRBV4-2	TRBJ1-3	TGTGCCAGCAGCCCAGACAGGGCGGGGGGAAACACCATATATTTT	CASSPDRAGGNTIYF
once	TRBD1	TRBV10-3	TRBJ1-1	TGTGCCATCAGGACAGGGGGAATGATCACATCGAACACTGAAGCTTTCTTT	CAIRTGGMITSNTEAFF
-	-	TRBV19	TRBJ1-5	TGTGCCAGTAGGAGACAGACCAATCAGCCCCAGCATTTT	CASRRQTNQPQHF
-	TRBD2	TRBV5-1	TRBJ2-7	TGCGCCAGCAGATTTGTGCCGGGACTAGCGGGAGCTCCCACCTACGAGCAGTACTTC	CASRFVPGLAGAPTYEQYF
once	-	TRBV6-6	TRBJ1-3	TGTGCCAGCAGTTACTCAGCAGGGGTCGGAAACACCATATATTTT	CASSYSAGVGNTIYF
-	-	TRBV9	TRBJ1-5	TGTGCCAGCAGCGCGGGACTTAAGGATCAGCCCCAGCATTTT	CASSAGLKDQPQHF
-	-	TRBV5-1	TRBJ2-7	TGCGCCAGCGCCGAGATAGGAGGCGAGCAGTACTTC	CASAEIGGEQYF
-	-	TRBV30	TRBJ1-5	TGTGCCTGGAGTAGCCCCACGGGGGTGCCGGGGCAGCCCCAGCATTTT	CAWSSPTGVPGQPQHF
-	-	TRBV5-1	TRBJ1-5	TGCGCCAGCAGCTCAAATCAGCCCCAGCATTTT	CASSSNQPQHF
few	-	TRBV27	TRBJ2-7	TGTGCCAGCAGCGGGGGGCATGAGGGTACGAACGAGCAGTACTTC	CASSGGHEGTNEQYF
once	-	TRBV27	TRBJ1-6	TGTGCCAGCAGTCCCCGGTCGAGCTCCTATAATTCACCCCTCCACTTT	CASSPRSSSYNSPLHF
-	-	TRBV5-1	TRBJ2-7	TGCGCCAGCAGCTTGGGACAGATCTACGAGCAGTACTTC	CASSLGQIYEQYF
-	-	TRBV6-5	TRBJ2-7	TGTGCCAGCAGTTACTTGGCCAGTCCCTCCGACGAGCAGTACTTC	CASSYLASPSDEQYF
-	-	TRBV28	TRBJ2-4	TGTGCCAGCAGTTTGAGGGCGGTTCAGTACTTC	CASSLRAVQYF
-	-	TRBV30	TRBJ1-5	TGTGCCTGGAGTGTGGGACTCAATAGCAATCAGCCCCAGCATTTT	CAWSVGLNSNQPQHF
-	-	TRBV7-2	TRBJ2-1	TGTGCCAGCAGCTTAGAGCGGAGCTCCTACAATGAGCAGTTCTTC	CASSLERSSYNEQFF
-	TRBD1	TRBV11-3	TRBJ2-1	TGTGCCAGCAGCCTGGGACAGGAGACCTACAATGAGCAGTTCTTC	CASSLGQETYNEQFF
-	-	TRBV11-1	TRBJ2-7	TGTGCCAGCAGCCGCCGGGAGTTGGGGGCCTACGAGCAGTACTTC	CASSRRELGAYEQYF
-	-	TRBV5-4	TRBJ2-5	TGTGCCAGCAGCTTGGTGGCGGATGCGGAGACCCAGTACTTC	CASSLVADAETQYF
-	-	TRBV9	TRBJ1-3	TGTGCCAGCAGCCCGACGACACCCGCCTCTGGAAACACCATATATTTT	CASSPTTPASGNTIYF
-	TRBD1	TRBV19	TRBJ2-7	TGTGCCAGTAGCCCTTTTTTCGGACAGGGCTACGAGCAGTACTTC	CASSPFFGQGYEQYF
-	TRBD1	TRBV11-3	TRBJ2-7	TGTGCCAGCAGCCCCTCCCCGGGACAGTCCTACGAGCAGTACTTC	CASSPSPGQSYEQYF
-	-	TRBV6-5	TRBJ2-5	TGTGCCAGCAGTTACTCTCAGCAGGGCCAAGAGACCCAGTACTTC	CASSYSQQGQETQYF
-	TRBD1	TRBV2	TRBJ1-3	TGTGCCAGCAACAGGGGGAATGAAAACACCATATATTTT	CASNRGNENTIYF
once	-	TRBV28	TRBJ2-5	TGTGCCAGCAGTTCCGGGCCTCAGACCCAGTACTTC	CASSSGPQTQYF
-	TRBD1	TRBV27	TRBJ2-7	TGTGCCAGCAGGTTACAGGGGGCGTCCTACGAGCAGTACTTC	CASRLQGASYEQYF
-	TRBD1	TRBV27	TRBJ1-3	TGTGCCAGCAGCCTGGACAGGGGAGGAGGAAACACCATATATTTT	CASSLDRGGGNTIYF